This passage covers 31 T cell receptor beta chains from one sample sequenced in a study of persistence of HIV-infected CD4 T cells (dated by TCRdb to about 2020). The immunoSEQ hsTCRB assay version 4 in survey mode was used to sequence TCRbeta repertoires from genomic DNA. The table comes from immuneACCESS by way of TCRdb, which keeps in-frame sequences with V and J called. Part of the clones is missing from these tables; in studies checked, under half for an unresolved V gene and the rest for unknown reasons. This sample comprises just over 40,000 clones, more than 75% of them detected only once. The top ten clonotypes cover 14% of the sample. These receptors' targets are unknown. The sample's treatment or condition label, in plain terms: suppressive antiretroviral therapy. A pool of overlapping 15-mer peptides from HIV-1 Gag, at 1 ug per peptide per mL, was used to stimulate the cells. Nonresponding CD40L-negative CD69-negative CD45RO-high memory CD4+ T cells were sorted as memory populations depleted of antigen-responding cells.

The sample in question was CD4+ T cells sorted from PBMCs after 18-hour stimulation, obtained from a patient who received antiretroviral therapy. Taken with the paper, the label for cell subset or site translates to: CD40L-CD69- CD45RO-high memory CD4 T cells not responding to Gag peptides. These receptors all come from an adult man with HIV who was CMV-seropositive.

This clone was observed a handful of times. The CDR3 region is CASSQFREGNYGYTF. CDR3 DNA: TGCGCCAGCAGCCAATTCAGAGAAGGGAACTATGGCTACACCTTC. The V gene is TRBV4-1, the J gene TRBJ1-2; D gene unclear. CDR1 is MGHRA and CDR2 is YSYEKL in the germline V gene. Between the trimmed V and J ends, which lost 2 bases and 2 bases, there was a span of 12 bases. The CDR3 is made up of 15 amino acids.

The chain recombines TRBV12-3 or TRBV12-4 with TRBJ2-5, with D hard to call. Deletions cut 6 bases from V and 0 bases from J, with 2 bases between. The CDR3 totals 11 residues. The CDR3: CASSHQETQYF. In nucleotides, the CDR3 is TGTGCCAGCAGCCACCAAGAGACCCAGTACTTC.

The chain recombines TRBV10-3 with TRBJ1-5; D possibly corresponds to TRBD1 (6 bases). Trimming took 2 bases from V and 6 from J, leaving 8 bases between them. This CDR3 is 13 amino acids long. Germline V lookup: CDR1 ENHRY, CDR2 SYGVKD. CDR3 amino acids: CAISEGGGQPQHF. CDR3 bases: TGTGCCATCAGTGAGGGGGGCGGTCAGCCCCAGCATTTT.

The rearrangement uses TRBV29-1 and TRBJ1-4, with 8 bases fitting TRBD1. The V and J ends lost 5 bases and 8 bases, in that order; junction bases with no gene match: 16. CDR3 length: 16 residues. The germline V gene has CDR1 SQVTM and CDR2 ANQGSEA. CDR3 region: CSVTFLRTGKTEKLFF. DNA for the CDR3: TGCAGCGTTACCTTCCTCCGGACAGGGAAAACGGAAAAACTGTTTTTT.

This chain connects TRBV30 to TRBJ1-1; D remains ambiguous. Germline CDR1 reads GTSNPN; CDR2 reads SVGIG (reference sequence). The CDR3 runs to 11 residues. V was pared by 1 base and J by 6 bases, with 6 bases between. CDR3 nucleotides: TGTGCCTGGAGTGGCCGGGCTGAAGCTTTCTTT. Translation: CAWSGRAEAFF.

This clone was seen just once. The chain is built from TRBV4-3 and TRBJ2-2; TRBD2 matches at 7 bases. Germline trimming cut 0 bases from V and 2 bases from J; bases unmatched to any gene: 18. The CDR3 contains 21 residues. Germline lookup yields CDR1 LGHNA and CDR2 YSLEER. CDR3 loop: CASSQDFRKSGMMGNTGELFF. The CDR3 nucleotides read TGCGCCAGCAGCCAAGATTTTCGGAAGAGCGGGATGATGGGAAACACCGGGGAGCTGTTTTTT.

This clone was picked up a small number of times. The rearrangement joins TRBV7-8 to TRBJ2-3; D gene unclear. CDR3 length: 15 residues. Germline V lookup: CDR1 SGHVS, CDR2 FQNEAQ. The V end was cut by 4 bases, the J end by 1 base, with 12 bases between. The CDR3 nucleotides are TGTGCCAGCAGCTCAACATGGGAAGGCACAGATACGCAGTATTTT. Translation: CASSSTWEGTDTQYF.

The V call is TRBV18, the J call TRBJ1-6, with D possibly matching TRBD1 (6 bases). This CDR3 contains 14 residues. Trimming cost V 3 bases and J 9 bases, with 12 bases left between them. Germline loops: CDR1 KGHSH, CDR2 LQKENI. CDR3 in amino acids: CASSPQRGSSPLHF. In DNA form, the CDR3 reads TGTGCCAGCTCACCCCAGAGGGGGTCTTCACCCCTCCACTTT.

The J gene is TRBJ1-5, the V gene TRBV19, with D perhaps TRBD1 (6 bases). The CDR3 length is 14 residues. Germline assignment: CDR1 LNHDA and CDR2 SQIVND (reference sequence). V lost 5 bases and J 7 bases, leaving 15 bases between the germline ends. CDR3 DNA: TGTGCCAGTAGTGGATTGACAGGAGGACAGCCCCAGCATTTT. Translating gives CASSGLTGGQPQHF.

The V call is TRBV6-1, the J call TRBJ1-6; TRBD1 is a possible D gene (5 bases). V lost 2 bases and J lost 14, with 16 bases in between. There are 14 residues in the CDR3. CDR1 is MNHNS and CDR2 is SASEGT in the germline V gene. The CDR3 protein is CASSESGVGNTLHF. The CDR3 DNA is TGTGCCAGCAGTGAATCGGGGGTTGGAAATACCCTCCACTTT.

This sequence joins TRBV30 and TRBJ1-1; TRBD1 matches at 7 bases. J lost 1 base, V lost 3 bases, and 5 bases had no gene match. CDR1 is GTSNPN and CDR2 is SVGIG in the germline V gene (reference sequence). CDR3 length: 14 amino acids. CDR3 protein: CAWRKDRRNTEAFF. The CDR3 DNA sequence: TGTGCCTGGAGAAAGGACAGGAGGAACACTGAAGCTTTCTTT.

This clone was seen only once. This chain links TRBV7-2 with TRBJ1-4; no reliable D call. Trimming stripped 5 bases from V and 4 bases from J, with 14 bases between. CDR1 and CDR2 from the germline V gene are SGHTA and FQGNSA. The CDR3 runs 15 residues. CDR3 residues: CASSLEGGSNEKLFF. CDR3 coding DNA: TGTGCCAGCAGCCTGGAGGGAGGGAGTAATGAAAAACTGTTTTTT.

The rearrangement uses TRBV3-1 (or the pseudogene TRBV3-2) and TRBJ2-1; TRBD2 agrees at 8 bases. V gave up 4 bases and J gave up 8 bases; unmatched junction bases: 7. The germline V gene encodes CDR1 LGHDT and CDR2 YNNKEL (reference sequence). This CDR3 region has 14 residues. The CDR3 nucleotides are TGTGCCAGCAGCCGCAGCGGGAGTGGGTATGAGCAGTTCTTC. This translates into CASSRSGSGYEQFF.

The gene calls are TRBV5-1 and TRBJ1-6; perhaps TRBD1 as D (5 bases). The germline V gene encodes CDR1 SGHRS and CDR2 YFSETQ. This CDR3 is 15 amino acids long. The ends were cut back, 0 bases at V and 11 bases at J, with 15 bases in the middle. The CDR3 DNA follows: TGCGCCAGCAGCTTGGGGGGCAGGGCTGAGGCACCCCTCCACTTT. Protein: CASSLGGRAEAPLHF.

This chain's CDR3 is CATSSRALEETQYF. The CDR3 nucleotides read TGTGCCACCAGCAGCCGGGCTTTAGAAGAGACCCAGTACTTC. The chain joins TRBV15 to TRBJ2-5, with D unresolved. CDR3 length: 14 amino acids. V dropped 3 bases and J dropped 3 bases, with 11 bases sitting between them. The germline gives CDR1 LNHNV, CDR2 YYDKDF (reference sequence).

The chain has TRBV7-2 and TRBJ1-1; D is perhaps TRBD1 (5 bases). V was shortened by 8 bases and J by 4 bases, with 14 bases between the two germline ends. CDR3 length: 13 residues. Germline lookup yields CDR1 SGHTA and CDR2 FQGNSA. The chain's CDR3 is CASRQGLVTEAFF. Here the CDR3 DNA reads TGTGCCAGCCGGCAGGGCTTGGTCACTGAAGCTTTCTTT.

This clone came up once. CDR3 sequence (DNA): TGTGCCAGCAGTCTCGGGACTAATTCACCCCTCCACTTT. Its translation: CASSLGTNSPLHF. V and J are TRBV6-5 and TRBJ1-6, with D maybe TRBD1 (5 bases). Germline-derived CDR1 and CDR2 are MNHEY and SVGAGI. CDR3 length equals 13 residues. The V gene lost 5 bases and the J gene lost 6 bases, with 8 bases spanning the gap.

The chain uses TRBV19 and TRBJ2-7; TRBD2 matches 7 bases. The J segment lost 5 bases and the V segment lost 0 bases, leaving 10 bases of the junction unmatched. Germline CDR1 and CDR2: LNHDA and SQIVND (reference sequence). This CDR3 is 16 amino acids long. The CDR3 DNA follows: TGTGCCAGTAGTATAGATCCGATCGGGGGGAACGACGAGCAGTACTTC. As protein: CASSIDPIGGNDEQYF.

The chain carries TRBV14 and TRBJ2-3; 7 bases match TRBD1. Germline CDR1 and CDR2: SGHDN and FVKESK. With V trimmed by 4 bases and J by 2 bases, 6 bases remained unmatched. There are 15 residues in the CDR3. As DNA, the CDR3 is TGTGCCAGCAGCCGGTGGGGACAGCTCACAGATACGCAGTATTTT. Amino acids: CASSRWGQLTDTQYF.

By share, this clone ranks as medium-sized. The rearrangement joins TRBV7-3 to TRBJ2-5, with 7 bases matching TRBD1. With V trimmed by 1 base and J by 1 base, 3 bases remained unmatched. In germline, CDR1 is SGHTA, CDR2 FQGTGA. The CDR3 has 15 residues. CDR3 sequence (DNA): TGTGCCAGCAGCTTAAGGTCAGGGGGCCAAGAGACCCAGTACTTC. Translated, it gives CASSLRSGGQETQYF.

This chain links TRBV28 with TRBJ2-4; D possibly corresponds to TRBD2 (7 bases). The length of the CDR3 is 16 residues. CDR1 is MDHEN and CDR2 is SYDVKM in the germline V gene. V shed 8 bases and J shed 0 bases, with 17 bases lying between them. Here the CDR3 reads CASSQGGTLAKNIQYF. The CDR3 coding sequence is TGTGCCAGCTCACAGGGAGGGACACTAGCCAAAAACATTCAGTACTTC.

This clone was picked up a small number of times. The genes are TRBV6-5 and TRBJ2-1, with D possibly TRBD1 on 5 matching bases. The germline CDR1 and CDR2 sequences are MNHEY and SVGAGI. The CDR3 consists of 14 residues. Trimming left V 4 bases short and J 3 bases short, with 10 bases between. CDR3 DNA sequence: TGTGCCAGCAGTTCCTCAGGGTTCTACAATGAGCAGTTCTTC. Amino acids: CASSSSGFYNEQFF.

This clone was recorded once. DNA of the CDR3: TGTGCCAGCTTCGGGGGGAACATTCAGTACTTC. Protein sequence: CASFGGNIQYF. The V gene is TRBV3-1 (or the pseudogene TRBV3-2), the J gene TRBJ2-4; the match to TRBD2 covers 7 bases. This CDR3 spans 11 amino acids. With 8 bases clipped from V and 7 bases from J, the junction kept 2 bases outside the gene matches. Germline CDR1 reads LGHDT; CDR2 reads YNNKEL (reference sequence).

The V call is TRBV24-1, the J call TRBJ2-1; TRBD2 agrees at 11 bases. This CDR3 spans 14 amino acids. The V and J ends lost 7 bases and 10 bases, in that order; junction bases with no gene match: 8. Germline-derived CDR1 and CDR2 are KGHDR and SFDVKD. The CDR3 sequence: CATSRLAGSDEQFF. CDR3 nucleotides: TGTGCCACCAGCCGACTAGCGGGGAGCGACGAGCAGTTCTTC.

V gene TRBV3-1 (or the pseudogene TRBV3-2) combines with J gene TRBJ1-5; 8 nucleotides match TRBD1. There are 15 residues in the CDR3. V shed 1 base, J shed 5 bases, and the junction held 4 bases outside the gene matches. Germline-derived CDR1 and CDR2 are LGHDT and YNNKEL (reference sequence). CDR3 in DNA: TGTGCCAGCAGCCAAGGCACAGGGGGTGATCAGCCCCAGCATTTT. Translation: CASSQGTGGDQPQHF.

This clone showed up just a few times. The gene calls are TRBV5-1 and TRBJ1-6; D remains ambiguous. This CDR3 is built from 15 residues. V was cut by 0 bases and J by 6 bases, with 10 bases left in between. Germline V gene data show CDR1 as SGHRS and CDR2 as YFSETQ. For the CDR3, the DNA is TGCGCCAGCAGCTTGGCCCTAACTCCTAATTCACCCCTCCACTTT. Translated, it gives CASSLALTPNSPLHF.

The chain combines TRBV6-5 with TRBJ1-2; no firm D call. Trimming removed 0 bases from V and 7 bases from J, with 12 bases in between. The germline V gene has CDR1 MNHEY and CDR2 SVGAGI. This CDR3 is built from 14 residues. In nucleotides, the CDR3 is TGTGCCAGCAGTTACTCGGACGCTCTCGGTGGCTACACCTTC. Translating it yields CASSYSDALGGYTF.

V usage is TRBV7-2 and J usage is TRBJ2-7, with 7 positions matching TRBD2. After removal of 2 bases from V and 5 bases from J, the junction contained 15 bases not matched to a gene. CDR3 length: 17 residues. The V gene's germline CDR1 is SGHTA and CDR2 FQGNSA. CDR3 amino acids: CASSLRGVGSRGNEQYF. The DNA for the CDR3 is TGTGCCAGCAGCTTACGGGGGGTCGGGTCGAGAGGTAACGAGCAGTACTTC. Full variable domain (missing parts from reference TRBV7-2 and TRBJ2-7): GAGVSQSPSNKVTEKGKDVELRCDPISGHTALYWYRQSLGQGLEFLIYFQGNSAPDKSGLPSDRFSAERTGGSVSTLTIQRTQQEDSAVYLCASSLRGVGSRGNEQYFGPGTRLTVT.

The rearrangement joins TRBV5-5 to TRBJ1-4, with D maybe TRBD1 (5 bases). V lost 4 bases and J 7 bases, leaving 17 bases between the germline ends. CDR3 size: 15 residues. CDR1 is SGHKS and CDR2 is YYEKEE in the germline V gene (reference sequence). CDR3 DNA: TGTGCCAGCAGCGAGAACCGGGGACGAATTGAAAAACTGTTTTTT. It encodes CASSENRGRIEKLFF. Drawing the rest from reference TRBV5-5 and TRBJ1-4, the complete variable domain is DAGVTQSPTHLIKTRGQQVTLRCSPISGHKSVSWYQQVLGQGPQFIFQYYEKEERGRGNFPDRFSARQFPNYSSELNVNALLLGDSALYLCASSENRGRIEKLFFGSGTQLSVL.

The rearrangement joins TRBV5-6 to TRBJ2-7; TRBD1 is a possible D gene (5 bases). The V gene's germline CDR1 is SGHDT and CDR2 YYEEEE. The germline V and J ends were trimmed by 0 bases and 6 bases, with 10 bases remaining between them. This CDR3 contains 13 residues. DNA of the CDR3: TGTGCCAGCAGCTTGGCAGGGAACAGCGAGCAGTACTTC. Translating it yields CASSLAGNSEQYF. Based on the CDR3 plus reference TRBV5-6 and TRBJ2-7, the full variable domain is DAGVTQSPTHLIKTRGQQVTLRCSPKSGHDTVSWYQQALGQGPQFIFQYYEEEERQRGNFPDRFSGHQFPNYSSELNVNALLLGDSALYLCASSLAGNSEQYFGPGTRLTVT.

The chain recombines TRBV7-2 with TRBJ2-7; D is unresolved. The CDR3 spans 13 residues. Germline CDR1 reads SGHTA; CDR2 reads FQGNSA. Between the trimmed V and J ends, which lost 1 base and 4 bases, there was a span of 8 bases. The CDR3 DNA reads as TGTGCCAGCAGCTTAGACGGAACTTACGAGCAGTACTTC. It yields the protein CASSLDGTYEQYF.